Shown below are 9 T cell receptor beta chains from a single sample sequenced in a study of cytomegalovirus exposure and HLA in healthy donors. 13 Jbeta primers and 60 Vbeta primers were used for the PCR. Sequencing used immunoSEQ multiplex PCR; TCRdb keeps in-frame clones, though not all of them. The table includes approximately 150,000 clones, about three quarters detected once. Specimen: PBMCs. These receptors were taken from a young man in good health and CMV-seropositive.

A single count supports this clone. The CDR3 sequence: CASSNRLAYEQYF. CDR3 coding DNA: TGCGCCAGCAGCAATCGACTGGCCTACGAGCAGTACTTC. V is TRBV4-1 and J is TRBJ2-7; D not resolved. Trimming stripped 5 bases from V and 2 bases from J, with 10 bases between. Germline V lookup: CDR1 MGHRA, CDR2 YSYEKL. The length of the CDR3 is 13 residues.

This chain links TRBV7-9 with TRBJ2-5; 8 positions match TRBD1. The ends lost 0 bases at V and 3 bases at J; junction bases unmatched: 6. From germline, CDR1 is SEHNR and CDR2 FQNEAQ (reference sequence). This CDR3 is built from 16 residues. CDR3 protein: CASSLALSDREETQYF. The CDR3 DNA reads as TGTGCCAGCAGCTTAGCGCTATCGGACAGGGAAGAGACCCAGTACTTC.

The chain has TRBV4-1 and TRBJ2-5; 8 nucleotides line up with TRBD2. The DNA end is a closer match to TRBJ2-7, so the J assignment may be wrong. The germline V gene has CDR1 MGHRA and CDR2 YSYEKL. The CDR3 spans 17 residues. As DNA, the CDR3 is TGCGCCAGCAGCCAAGGGGGGGCTAGCGGGTCTTTCTACGAGCAGTACTTC. Encoded protein: CASSQGGASGSFYEQYF.

The chain uses TRBV7-9 and TRBJ2-1; 8 positions agree with TRBD1. The germline gives CDR1 SEHNR, CDR2 FQNEAQ (reference sequence). CDR3 length: 13 amino acids. With 1 base clipped from V and 15 bases from J, the junction kept 8 bases outside the gene matches. CDR3 protein: CASSLETGETWFF. CDR3 sequence (DNA): TGTGCCAGCAGCTTAGAGACAGGGGAAACTTGGTTCTTC.

This clone appeared a few times. This chain connects TRBV28 to TRBJ1-3, with TRBD1 identical over 8 bases. Trimming at V came to 7 bases and at J to 0 bases, leaving 8 bases not matched to a gene. The CDR3 is 16 amino acids. CDR1 is MDHEN, CDR2 SYDVKM, per germline. The CDR3 is CASTRTGPSSGNTIYF. In DNA form, the CDR3 reads TGTGCCAGCACCAGGACAGGGCCGAGCTCTGGAAACACCATATATTTT.

This clone turned up a few times. The genes are TRBV7-6 and TRBJ1-2; unclear D gene. The CDR3 sequence is 13 residues long. The germline V and J ends were trimmed by 3 bases and 1 base, with 6 bases remaining between them. Per germline, CDR1 SGHVS and CDR2 FNYEAQ. The DNA for the CDR3 is TGTGCCAGCAGCTTTGCACTTAACTATGGCTACACCTTC. The encoded protein is CASSFALNYGYTF.

The chain couples TRBV4-1 to TRBJ2-7, with 11 bases matching TRBD2. The germline V gene encodes CDR1 MGHRA and CDR2 YSYEKL. The CDR3 loop spans 17 amino acids. J gave up 4 bases and V 0 bases, and 8 bases lay outside the gene matches. CDR3 residues: CASSQETILAGAYEQYF. CDR3 DNA sequence: TGCGCCAGCAGCCAAGAGACAATACTAGCGGGAGCGTACGAGCAGTACTTC.

This chain links TRBV2 with TRBJ2-1; 12 nucleotides line up with TRBD2. The germline gives CDR1 SNHLY, CDR2 FYNNEI. The CDR3 sequence is 15 residues long. Trimming removed 5 bases from V and 6 bases from J; junction bases left unmatched: 5. CDR3 DNA: TGTGCCAGCAGTCGACTAGCGGGAGCCTTCAATGAGCAGTTCTTC. Protein sequence: CASSRLAGAFNEQFF.

This clone was counted only a few times. V is TRBV27 and J is TRBJ2-2; D might be TRBD2 (5 bases). This CDR3 comprises 15 residues. Trimming stripped 4 bases from V and 6 bases from J, with 15 bases between. The germline gives CDR1 MNHEY, CDR2 SMNVEV (reference sequence). CDR3 in amino acids: CASSSTRLRAGELFF. CDR3 bases: TGTGCCAGCAGTTCCACACGACTAAGAGCCGGGGAGCTGTTTTTT.